A single sample is the source of the 15 T cell receptor beta chains below, sequenced in a study of cytomegalovirus exposure and HLA in healthy donors. Amplification used 60 Vbeta primers and 13 Jbeta primers. Sequencing was performed with immunoSEQ multiplex PCR; in TCRdb, only in-frame clones are kept and a portion is missing. The data contain about 240,000 clones, 80% to 85% of them singletons. What was sequenced was PBMCs. These receptors all stem from a woman aged 55-75 years in good health and CMV-seropositive.

The chain combines TRBV9 with TRBJ2-1; 7 bases map to TRBD1. The CDR3 extends over 16 amino acids. The V gene's germline CDR1 is SGDLS and CDR2 YYNGEE. The junction had 6 bases not matched to a gene; V was cut back by 3 bases and J by 0 bases. The CDR3 region has the DNA TGTGCCAGCAGCGAAACAGGGGCCAGCTCCTACAATGAGCAGTTCTTC. Protein sequence: CASSETGASSYNEQFF.

The CDR3 DNA sequence: TGTGCCAGCAGTTTATCGTCCGGGACAGCCCGAAAAGCTTTCTTT. Its translation is CASSLSSGTARKAFF. The chain joins TRBV28 to TRBJ1-1; 7 nucleotides match TRBD1. The J segment lost 9 bases and the V segment lost 1 base, leaving 11 bases of the junction unmatched. Germline loops: CDR1 MDHEN, CDR2 SYDVKM. This CDR3 region has 15 residues.

The rearrangement uses TRBV18 and TRBJ2-7, with D possibly TRBD1 on 6 matching bases. There are 12 residues in the CDR3. Per the germline V gene, CDR1 is KGHSH and CDR2 is LQKENI. Trimming took 6 bases from V and 4 from J, leaving 10 bases between them. The CDR3 region is CASSRGGYEQYF. CDR3 bases: TGTGCCAGCTCCCGAGGGGGTTACGAGCAGTACTTC.

The V call is TRBV6-1, the J call TRBJ2-1, with 9 bases aligning to TRBD2. V trimming: 7 bases; J trimming: 3 bases; junction bases outside the gene matches: 4. The length of the CDR3 is 14 residues. Germline values: CDR1 MNHNS, CDR2 SASEGT. DNA for the CDR3: TGTGCCAGCAATTTAGCGGGAGACTACAATGAGCAGTTCTTC. This codes for CASNLAGDYNEQFF.

The chain couples TRBV7-9 to TRBJ2-7; D is perhaps TRBD2 (6 bases). Trimming removed 5 bases from V and 8 bases from J, with 22 bases in between. This CDR3 has 15 residues. Germline assignment: CDR1 SEHNR and CDR2 FQNEAQ (reference sequence). The CDR3 here is CASSGREPPSTKQYF. CDR3 sequence (DNA): TGTGCCAGCAGCGGCCGGGAGCCACCCTCTACGAAGCAGTACTTC.

This chain joins TRBV9 and TRBJ2-1, with D possibly matching TRBD1 (6 bases). This CDR3 is built from 15 residues. CDR1 and CDR2 from the germline V gene are SGDLS and YYNGEE. Trimming removed 0 bases at V and 10 bases at J, with 17 bases between. CDR3 region: CASSVEWPGAREQFF. In nucleotides, the CDR3 is TGTGCCAGCAGCGTAGAATGGCCAGGGGCGAGGGAGCAGTTCTTC.

The rearrangement joins TRBV18 to TRBJ1-4; the D gene is possibly TRBD1 (5 bases). The germline gives CDR1 KGHSH, CDR2 LQKENI. The CDR3 has 15 residues. Between the trimmed V and J ends, which lost 3 bases and 8 bases, there was a span of 16 bases. The CDR3 loop reads CASSPNAQGGEKLFF. The CDR3 DNA is TGTGCCAGCTCACCTAACGCCCAGGGTGGGGAAAAACTGTTTTTT.

The chain employs TRBV27 and TRBJ2-2; D is unresolved. V was pared by 1 base and J by 3 bases, with 12 bases between. Germline values: CDR1 MNHEY, CDR2 SMNVEV (reference sequence). The CDR3 consists of 16 residues. The CDR3 sequence: CASSLLAGDDTGELFF. The DNA of the CDR3 is TGTGCCAGCAGTTTATTGGCTGGAGACGACACCGGGGAGCTGTTTTTT.

The CDR3 bases are TGCGCCAGCAGCCAAGCCTGGGGTGTTAGCGGATCCTACGAGCAGTACTTC. This translates into CASSQAWGVSGSYEQYF. The J gene is TRBJ2-7, the V gene TRBV4-1, with D tentatively TRBD2 (6 bases). The CDR3 covers 17 residues. V lost 1 base and J lost 1, with 17 bases in between. Germline V CDR1 and CDR2: MGHRA, YSYEKL.

V usage is TRBV5-4 and J usage is TRBJ2-3; weak D call: TRBD1 (5 bases). The CDR3 runs 14 residues. V lost 4 bases and J 4 bases, leaving 13 bases between the germline ends. Germline CDR1 reads SGHNT; CDR2 reads YYREEE (reference sequence). CDR3 region: CASSTRQGSDTQYF. CDR3 nucleotide sequence: TGTGCCAGCAGCACCAGGCAGGGTTCAGATACGCAGTATTTT. Combining the CDR3 with reference TRBV5-4 and TRBJ2-3 gives the whole variable domain ETGVTQSPTHLIKTRGQQVTLRCSSQSGHNTVSWYQQALGQGPQFIFQYYREEENGRGNFPPRFSGLQFPNYSSELNVNALELDDSALYLCASSTRQGSDTQYFGPGTRLTVL.

This sequence joins TRBV9 and TRBJ2-1; 7 bases are shared with TRBD1. This CDR3 has 16 amino acids. Losses at the gene ends were 4 bases for V and 0 bases for J; bases not matched to a gene: 7. Germline CDR1 and CDR2: SGDLS and YYNGEE. The CDR3 DNA sequence: TGTGCCAGCAGCCTAACAGGGGCCAGCTCCTACAATGAGCAGTTCTTC. It translates to CASSLTGASSYNEQFF.

The rearrangement uses TRBV28 and TRBJ2-1, with D perhaps matching TRBD1 (5 bases). Germline loops: CDR1 MDHEN, CDR2 SYDVKM. This CDR3 spans 11 amino acids. V lost 8 bases and J 13 bases, leaving 15 bases between the germline ends. CDR3 region: CASRSRGQQFF. The CDR3 DNA is TGTGCCAGCCGTTCTAGGGGCCAACAGTTCTTC.

The CDR3: CASSPPQGLGNTIYF. In nucleotides, the CDR3 is TGTGCCAGCAGCCCCCCGCAGGGTCTCGGAAACACCATATATTTT. The rearrangement links TRBV6-5 to TRBJ1-3; TRBD1 might be the D (5 bases). CDR3 length: 15 residues. Deletions cut 6 bases from V and 4 bases from J, with 16 bases between. CDR1 and CDR2 from the germline V gene are MNHEY and SVGAGI.

This clone was detected only once. The gene calls are TRBV7-9 and TRBJ1-2; tentative D call: TRBD1 (5 bases). Germline CDR1 and CDR2: SEHNR and FQNEAQ (reference sequence). V was pared by 3 bases and J by 0 bases, with 8 bases between. The CDR3 is made up of 14 amino acids. The CDR3 DNA reads as TGTGCCAGCAGCTTCCTGACAGCTAACTATGGCTACACCTTC. It specifies CASSFLTANYGYTF.

The chain carries TRBV5-1 and TRBJ1-1, with 8 bases fitting TRBD1. CDR1 is SGHRS and CDR2 is YFSETQ in the germline V gene. The CDR3 is 16 residues long. The junction had 13 bases not matched to a gene; V was cut back by 3 bases and J by 6 bases. CDR3 sequence (DNA): TGCGCCAGCAGCTCGCGACAGGGGCTCAAGGGTGCTGAAGCTTTCTTT. Encoded protein: CASSSRQGLKGAEAFF.